A single sample gave rise to the 27 T cell receptor beta chains below, sequenced in a study of regulatory and conventional T cells in RAG deficiency. Genomic DNA came from blood conventional CD4+ T cells gated CD25-low CD127-high. The assay was immunoSEQ multiplex PCR, and TCRdb's table has in-frame clones only and misses some. The data contain about 50,000 clones, 85% to 90% of them singletons. These same data were also listed under a study on regulatory T cells. Per that paper: Amplification used 52 TRBV primers and 13 TRBJ primers.

Sequencing was performed on CD4+ effector T cells sorted from blood. These receptors came from a human donor in good health.

This sequence joins TRBV18 and TRBJ2-1; TRBD2 agrees at 7 bases. CDR1 is KGHSH and CDR2 is LQKENI in the germline V gene. J was trimmed by 5 bases and V by 3 bases; bases with no gene match: 1. The CDR3 is 13 amino acids. The CDR3 coding sequence is TGTGCCAGCTCACCGAGCGGGAACAATGAGCAGTTCTTC. Translated: CASSPSGNNEQFF. Full variable domain (missing parts from reference TRBV18 and TRBJ2-1): NAGVMQNPRHLVRRRGQEARLRCSPMKGHSHVYWYRQLPEEGLKFMVYLQKENIIDESGMPKERFSAEFPKEGPSILRIQQVVRGDSAAYFCASSPSGNNEQFFGPGTRLTVL.

The CDR3 sequence: CASSPQGSAEAFF. Here the CDR3 DNA reads TGCGCCAGCAGCCCCCAGGGTAGCGCTGAAGCTTTCTTT. The chain combines TRBV5-1 with TRBJ1-1; weak D call: TRBD1 (5 bases). V dropped 4 bases and J dropped 6 bases, with 13 bases sitting between them. Germline CDR1 reads SGHRS; CDR2 reads YFSETQ. This CDR3 region has 13 residues.

V gene TRBV5-1 combines with J gene TRBJ2-7; TRBD2 matches 8 bases. Germline CDR1 reads SGHRS; CDR2 reads YFSETQ. The length of the CDR3 is 15 residues. Trimming removed 0 bases from V and 3 bases from J; junction bases left unmatched: 5. CDR3 in DNA: TGCGCCAGCAGCTTGGATGCGGGAGGTAACTACGAGCAGTACTTC. It codes for CASSLDAGGNYEQYF. The full variable domain, with the rest looked up from reference TRBV5-1 and TRBJ2-7, is KAGVTQTPRYLIKTRGQQVTLSCSPISGHRSVSWYQQTPGQGLQFLFEYFSETQRNKGNFPGRFSGRQFSNSRSEMNVSTLELGDSALYLCASSLDAGGNYEQYFGPGTRLTVT.

The table lists this clone with a few counts. The chain employs TRBV6-1 and TRBJ2-7; the match to TRBD1 covers 7 bases. Per the germline V gene, CDR1 is MNHNS and CDR2 is SASEGT. This CDR3 contains 15 residues. Losses at the gene ends were 2 bases for V and 0 bases for J; bases not matched to a gene: 4. The CDR3 bases are TGTGCCAGCAGTGAACCGGGACAGATCTCCTACGAGCAGTACTTC. It specifies CASSEPGQISYEQYF.

This sequence joins TRBV7-3 and TRBJ2-2; 7 bases line up with TRBD1. This CDR3 is built from 15 residues. V lost 3 bases to trimming and J lost 1 base; unmatched junction nucleotides: 2. CDR1 is SGHTA and CDR2 is FQGTGA in the germline V gene. The DNA for the CDR3 is TGTGCCAGCAGCTTGGCAGGGGGGAACACCGGGGAGCTGTTTTTT. It specifies CASSLAGGNTGELFF. Filled out from reference TRBV7-3 and TRBJ2-2, the complete variable domain reads GAGVSQTPSNKVTEKGKYVELRCDPISGHTALYWYRQSLGQGPEFLIYFQGTGAADDSGLPNDRFFAVRPEGSVSTLKIQRTERGDSAVYLCASSLAGGNTGELFFGEGSRLTVL.

The rearrangement joins TRBV5-4 to TRBJ2-4; 7 bases are a match to TRBD2. Germline V lookup: CDR1 SGHNT, CDR2 YYREEE (reference sequence). Trimming cost V 7 bases and J 0 bases; bases outside gene matches: 7. The CDR3 extends over 15 amino acids. The CDR3 coding sequence is TGTGCCAGCGGCCTGGGGGGGATAGCCAAAAACATTCAGTACTTC. The encoded protein is CASGLGGIAKNIQYF.

The rearrangement joins TRBV19 to TRBJ2-5; no clear D gene. Deletions cut 3 bases from V and 0 bases from J, with 5 bases between. Germline assignment: CDR1 LNHDA and CDR2 SQIVND (reference sequence). The CDR3 is 13 residues long. This chain's CDR3 is CASSMGNQETQYF. The CDR3 bases are TGTGCCAGTAGTATGGGAAACCAAGAGACCCAGTACTTC. Complete variable domain (other parts from reference TRBV19 and TRBJ2-5): DGGITQSPKYLFRKEGQNVTLSCEQNLNHDAMYWYRQDPGQGLRLIYYSQIVNDFQKGDIAEGYSVSREKKESFPLTVTSAQKNPTAFYLCASSMGNQETQYFGPGTRLLVL.

V usage is TRBV10-1 and J usage is TRBJ2-3; 8 bases map to TRBD1. After removal of 4 bases from V and 0 bases from J, the junction contained 3 bases not matched to a gene. The germline gives CDR1 WNHNN, CDR2 SYGVQD (reference sequence). The CDR3 is made up of 15 amino acids. The CDR3 bases are TGCGCCAGCAGTGGGACAGGGCGGAGCACAGATACGCAGTATTTT. Residues: CASSGTGRSTDTQYF.

The chain combines TRBV5-6 with TRBJ2-5, with a possible D match to TRBD2 (5 bases). Trimming pared 3 bases from V and 5 bases from J, leaving 17 bases between. Germline CDR1 reads SGHDT; CDR2 reads YYEEEE. The CDR3 is made up of 15 amino acids. The CDR3 here is CASSSGDLASETQYF. The CDR3 DNA reads TGTGCCAGCAGCTCCGGGGATCTAGCATCTGAGACCCAGTACTTC.

The genes are TRBV13 and TRBJ1-1, with a tentative D call TRBD1 (5 bases). The CDR3 totals 15 residues. CDR1 and CDR2 (germline): PRHDT, FYEKMQ (reference sequence). With 0 bases removed from V and 4 bases from J, the gap between germline ends came to 12 bases. CDR3 sequence: CASSLGGTVGTEAFF. CDR3 coding DNA: TGTGCCAGCAGCTTAGGCGGGACGGTCGGCACTGAAGCTTTCTTT.

V is TRBV9 and J is TRBJ2-3; 7 bases fit TRBD2. CDR3 length equals 15 residues. J gave up 6 bases and V 0 bases, and 7 bases lay outside the gene matches. From germline, CDR1 is SGDLS and CDR2 YYNGEE. CDR3 amino acids: CASSVAPGGIDTQYF. The CDR3 nucleotides read TGTGCCAGCAGCGTAGCTCCCGGGGGGATCGATACGCAGTATTTT.

The rearrangement joins TRBV11-2 to TRBJ1-1; perhaps TRBD1 as D (6 bases). The CDR3 sequence is 15 residues long. V was clipped by 5 bases and J by 2 bases, with 15 bases between them. Germline CDR1 and CDR2: SGHAT and FQNNGV. The CDR3 DNA is TGTGCCAGCAGCCGTACCGGGACAACTAACACTGAAGCTTTCTTT. It encodes CASSRTGTTNTEAFF.

The V gene is TRBV13, the J gene TRBJ2-7; D is tentatively TRBD1 or TRBD2 (5 bases each). Trimming stripped 5 bases from V and 4 bases from J, with 15 bases between. The V gene's germline CDR1 is PRHDT and CDR2 FYEKMQ (reference sequence). The CDR3 consists of 14 residues. As DNA, the CDR3 is TGTGCCAGCAGCCTGAGGGGCTCTCGGTACGAGCAGTACTTC. As protein: CASSLRGSRYEQYF. The full variable domain, with the rest looked up from reference TRBV13 and TRBJ2-7, is AAGVIQSPRHLIKEKRETATLKCYPIPRHDTVYWYQQGPGQDPQFLISFYEKMQSDKGSIPDRFSAQQFSDYHSELNMSSLELGDSALYFCASSLRGSRYEQYFGPGTRLTVT.

As regards this clone: The same CDR3 arises from other DNA sequences in this sample as well. CDR3 sequence: CSALIRYEQYF. In nucleotides, the CDR3 is TGCAGCGCGCTAATACGGTACGAGCAGTACTTC. The V call is TRBV29-1, the J call TRBJ2-7; no clear D. Germline V gene sequence: CDR1 SQVTM, CDR2 ANQGSEA. The CDR3 is made up of 11 amino acids. V lost 7 bases, J lost 4 bases, and 11 bases lay in between.

The rearrangement joins TRBV12-5 to TRBJ2-2; no clear D. Germline V CDR1 and CDR2: LGHNT, FRNRAP. V was shortened by 8 bases and J by 0 bases, with 7 bases between the two germline ends. The CDR3 has 13 residues. The CDR3 region has the DNA TGTGCTAGTTCACATACGAACACCGGGGAGCTGTTTTTT. It is translated as CASSHTNTGELFF. Full variable domain (rest looked up from reference TRBV12-5 and TRBJ2-2): DARVTQTPRHKVTEMGQEVTMRCQPILGHNTVFWYRQTMMQGLELLAYFRNRAPLDDSGMPKDRFSAEMPDATLATLKIQPSEPRDSAVYFCASSHTNTGELFFGEGSRLTVL.

This clone was found once. V is TRBV5-1 and J is TRBJ2-3, with no clear D. Germline CDR1 and CDR2: SGHRS and YFSETQ. The V end lost 2 bases, the J end lost 4 bases, and 11 bases lay between the germline ends. The CDR3 spans 14 residues. The CDR3 loop reads CASSLVNFADTQYF. CDR3 DNA sequence: TGCGCCAGCAGCTTAGTGAATTTCGCAGATACGCAGTATTTT.

In this sample, this clone turned up once. The CDR3 coding sequence is TGTGCCAGCAGCCGACTCTCTAGCGGTGGCCTCGGCAATGAGCAGTTCTTC. It is translated as CASSRLSSGGLGNEQFF. This sequence joins TRBV4-2 and TRBJ2-1; 7 bases align to TRBD2. Germline-derived CDR1 and CDR2 are LGHNA and YNFKEQ. V shed 4 bases, J shed 6 bases, and the junction held 15 bases outside the gene matches. This CDR3 has 17 amino acids.

V usage is TRBV4-2 and J usage is TRBJ1-4, with D possibly being TRBD1 (5 bases). This CDR3 spans 15 amino acids. CDR1 is LGHNA and CDR2 is YNFKEQ in the germline V gene. Trimming left V 8 bases short and J 2 bases short, with 15 bases between. The CDR3 region has the DNA TGTGCCAGCGCCCCCCAGGGTCCGACTAATGAAAAACTGTTTTTT. Translating it yields CASAPQGPTNEKLFF.

This chain joins TRBV5-1 and TRBJ1-4; D gene uncertain. This CDR3 is built from 15 residues. The germline V gene encodes CDR1 SGHRS and CDR2 YFSETQ. The germline V and J ends were trimmed by 4 bases and 0 bases, with 10 bases remaining between them. CDR3 nucleotide sequence: TGCGCCAGCAGCCTACACACTGCAACTAATGAAAAACTGTTTTTT. It translates to CASSLHTATNEKLFF.

The V call is TRBV2, the J call TRBJ1-2; possible D gene TRBD1, 5 bases. Germline lookup yields CDR1 SNHLY and CDR2 FYNNEI. The CDR3 has 13 residues. V was trimmed by 7 bases and J by 3 bases, leaving 12 bases between them. CDR3 coding DNA: TGTGCCAGCACGGGACTTACCGACTATGGCTACACCTTC. Translating it yields CASTGLTDYGYTF.

The chain uses TRBV7-9 and TRBJ2-1; 13 positions match TRBD2. Losses at the gene ends were 5 bases for V and 5 bases for J; bases not matched to a gene: 9. This CDR3 region has 17 residues. CDR1 and CDR2 (germline): SEHNR, FQNEAQ (reference sequence). The chain's CDR3 is CASSRNYGTSGNNEQFF. CDR3 in DNA: TGTGCCAGCAGCCGAAACTACGGGACTAGCGGGAACAATGAGCAGTTCTTC.

The chain recombines TRBV2 with TRBJ2-2; 7 positions match TRBD1. V lost 7 bases, J lost 4 bases, and 12 bases stayed unmatched. CDR1 SNHLY and CDR2 FYNNEI come from the germline V gene. There are 16 residues in the CDR3. The CDR3 DNA is TGTGCCAGCATGGTTGAACAGGGGCTCAGCACCGGGGAGCTGTTTTTT. Its protein is CASMVEQGLSTGELFF.

The V and J genes are TRBV18 and TRBJ2-1, with TRBD1 matching 8 bases. The CDR3 is 16 residues long. CDR1 KGHSH and CDR2 LQKENI come from the germline V gene. With V trimmed by 4 bases and J by 5 bases, 10 bases remained unmatched. The CDR3 nucleotides are TGTGCCAGCTCACGAGAGACAGGGGTGGCAAACAATGAGCAGTTCTTC. Translated: CASSRETGVANNEQFF.

This clone was detected only a few times. CDR3 amino acids: CATRTSGGAGEQFF. The CDR3 coding sequence is TGTGCCACGAGGACTAGCGGGGGGGCAGGTGAGCAGTTCTTC. The rearrangement uses TRBV19 and TRBJ2-1; 15 bases agree with TRBD2. Germline V lookup: CDR1 LNHDA, CDR2 SQIVND (reference sequence). The junction had 7 bases not matched to a gene; V was cut back by 10 bases and J by 9 bases. This CDR3 spans 14 amino acids.

Written as DNA, the CDR3 is TGTGCCTGGAGTGGGGGGGCGAGCAATCAGCCCCAGCATTTT. It is translated as CAWSGGASNQPQHF. This chain joins TRBV30 and TRBJ1-5; a possible D gene is TRBD1 (6 bases). CDR3 length: 14 amino acids. The V gene lost 1 base and the J gene lost 1 base, with 8 bases spanning the gap. CDR1 is GTSNPN, CDR2 SVGIG, per germline (reference sequence).

V usage is TRBV11-3 and J usage is TRBJ2-5, with 8 bases lining up with TRBD2. V was pared by 2 bases and J by 7 bases, with 9 bases of the junction left unmatched. This CDR3 spans 15 amino acids. Germline values: CDR1 SGHNT, CDR2 YENEEA. CDR3 in DNA: TGTGCCAGCAGCTTATCCACTAGCGGCTCAGGGACCCAGTACTTC. Its translation: CASSLSTSGSGTQYF.

V gene TRBV5-6 combines with J gene TRBJ1-2, with D tentatively TRBD1 (5 bases). Trimming stripped 4 bases from V and 12 bases from J, with 19 bases between. Germline lookup yields CDR1 SGHDT and CDR2 YYEEEE. The CDR3 has 13 residues. CDR3 nucleotides: TGTGCCAGCAGCCCTTCGCGACAGACCTTAGACACCTTC. The encoded protein is CASSPSRQTLDTF.